Listed below are T cell receptor beta chains from one sample, sequenced in a study of blood T cell repertoires in COVID-19. Measured with immunoSEQ multiplex PCR; TCRdb has only the in-frame clones, and not every one. This table has 170,000 or so clones, just under 90% appearing once. Sequencing input: peripheral blood. These receptors all stem from a young woman who had recovered from COVID-19. Each CDR3 is given with its conserved first and last residue. D genes are given only for firm matches. Clone size is stated in some rows and not others, as once, few, many or a class when expanded.

length,V,size,J,D,CDR3,DNA
14,TRBV5-1,-,TRBJ2-1,TRBD2,CASSPDLAVGEQFF,TGCGCCAGCAGCCCGGACCTAGCGGTCGGTGAGCAGTTCTTC
12,TRBV19,-,TRBJ1-2,-,CASSTDSYGYTF,TGTGCCAGTAGTACGGACTCCTATGGCTACACCTTC
17,TRBV23-1,-,TRBJ2-2,-,CASSLKPGHSNTGELFF,TGCGCCAGCAGTTTAAAGCCGGGACATTCGAACACCGGGGAGCTGTTTTTT
13,TRBV7-2,-,TRBJ2-2,-,CASSLGGTGELFF,TGTGCCAGCAGCTTAGGAGGAACCGGGGAGCTGTTTTTT
17,TRBV7-3,-,TRBJ2-3,TRBD2,CASSPGTSGFYTDTQYF,TGTGCCAGCAGCCCGGGGACTAGCGGCTTTTACACAGATACGCAGTATTTT
15,TRBV6-1,-,TRBJ1-5,TRBD1,CASSDWTGAHQPQHF,TGTGCCAGCAGTGATTGGACAGGGGCCCATCAGCCCCAGCATTTT
16,TRBV6-4,-,TRBJ2-1,TRBD1,CASSDLPGQGQDEQFF,TGTGCCAGCAGTGACTTACCGGGACAGGGACAAGATGAGCAGTTCTTC
16,TRBV15,-,TRBJ2-2,-,CATSRTASRNTGELFF,TGTGCCACCAGCAGGACGGCTAGCCGGAACACCGGGGAGCTGTTTTTT
14,TRBV2,-,TRBJ2-1,-,CASSEALAYNEQFF,TGTGCCAGCAGTGAAGCTCTAGCCTACAATGAGCAGTTCTTC
14,TRBV18,few,TRBJ2-5,TRBD1,CASSPWDSQETQYF,TGTGCCAGCTCACCTTGGGACAGCCAAGAGACCCAGTACTTC
13,TRBV28,-,TRBJ2-1,-,CASSPGSYNEQFF,TGTGCCAGCAGTCCCGGGTCCTACAATGAGCAGTTCTTC
12,TRBV5-1,-,TRBJ1-1,-,CASSLEEGEAFF,TGCGCCAGCAGCTTGGAGGAGGGTGAAGCTTTCTTT
18,TRBV10-3,-,TRBJ1-1,TRBD1,CAISENPEAGDRGTEAFF,TGTGCCATCAGTGAGAACCCTGAGGCCGGGGACAGGGGCACTGAAGCTTTCTTT
12,TRBV14,few,TRBJ2-3,-,CASSYNTDTQYF,TGTGCCAGCAGCTATAACACAGATACGCAGTATTTT
14,TRBV30,-,TRBJ2-2,-,CAWSVELNTGELFF,TGTGCCTGGAGTGTTGAACTGAACACCGGGGAGCTGTTTTTT
16,TRBV7-2,once,TRBJ2-3,-,CASSLARGRSTDTQYF,TGTGCCAGCAGCTTAGCGCGAGGCCGTAGCACAGATACGCAGTATTTT
16,TRBV7-3,-,TRBJ2-1,TRBD1,CASSLLRQGIIHEQFF,TGTGCCAGCAGCTTACTTCGACAGGGGATCATTCATGAGCAGTTCTTC
12,TRBV3-1/TRBV3-2,-,TRBJ1-2,TRBD1,CASRQGVYGYTF,TGTGCCAGCAGACAGGGGGTCTATGGCTACACCTTC
13,TRBV7-2,-,TRBJ2-5,-,CASSLHRQETQYF,TGTGCCAGCAGCCTCCACAGGCAAGAGACCCAGTACTTC
14,TRBV5-1,-,TRBJ1-1,TRBD1,CASSPGQGRTEAFF,TGCGCCAGCAGCCCCGGACAGGGACGCACTGAAGCTTTCTTT
16,TRBV3-1/TRBV3-2,-,TRBJ1-6,TRBD1,CASSQDAGQYNSPLHF,TGTGCCAGCAGCCAAGATGCGGGACAGTATAATTCACCCCTCCACTTT
13,TRBV12-3/TRBV12-4,-,TRBJ1-2,TRBD1,CASSPGQGDGYTF,TGTGCCAGCAGTCCCGGACAGGGTGATGGCTACACCTTC
12,TRBV20-1,-,TRBJ1-5,-,CSASRGGQPQHF,TGCAGTGCTAGTCGCGGGGGTCAGCCCCAGCATTTT
15,TRBV5-4,once,TRBJ2-1,TRBD1,CASSARQGVGNEQFF,TGTGCCAGCAGCGCGAGACAGGGGGTCGGCAATGAGCAGTTCTTC
13,TRBV24-1,-,TRBJ2-2,TRBD2,CATGTSGTGELFF,TGTGCCACCGGGACTAGCGGGACCGGGGAGCTGTTTTTT
18,TRBV9,-,TRBJ1-4,-,CASSGSSPESSANEKLFF,TGTGCCAGCAGCGGTAGTAGCCCCGAAAGTTCTGCTAATGAAAAACTGTTTTTT
15,TRBV3-1/TRBV3-2,-,TRBJ2-1,-,CASSQSGLASNEQFF,TGTGCCAGCAGCCAAAGTGGGCTAGCGTCAAATGAGCAGTTCTTC
17,TRBV7-9,-,TRBJ2-1,TRBD2,CASSPQRTSGSYNEQFF,TGTGCCAGCAGCCCTCAGCGGACTAGCGGGAGTTACAATGAGCAGTTCTTC
14,TRBV25-1,few,TRBJ1-1,TRBD1,CASSGQGMITEAFF,TGTGCCAGCAGTGGACAGGGAATGATAACTGAAGCTTTCTTT
15,TRBV4-1,-,TRBJ1-1,-,CASSDRSGVNTEAFF,TGCGCCAGCAGCGACCGCTCGGGGGTGAACACTGAAGCTTTCTTT
15,TRBV5-1,many,TRBJ1-1,-,CASSLEEGLNTEAFF,TGCGCCAGCAGCTTGGAGGAGGGACTGAACACTGAAGCTTTCTTT
19,TRBV4-3,once,TRBJ2-4,TRBD1,CASSQVGTGYLSAKNIQYF,TGCGCCAGCAGCCAAGTTGGGACAGGGTACCTTTCTGCCAAAAACATTCAGTACTTC
15,TRBV6-5,-,TRBJ1-1,TRBD1,CASSFAGTGYTEAFF,TGTGCCAGCAGTTTCGCCGGGACAGGATACACTGAAGCTTTCTTT
12,TRBV29-1,-,TRBJ2-1,TRBD1,CSGTGGYNEQFF,TGCAGCGGGACAGGGGGCTACAATGAGCAGTTCTTC
14,TRBV7-3,once,TRBJ1-6,TRBD1,CASSPGGYNSPLHF,TGTGCCAGCAGCCCAGGGGGTTATAATTCACCCCTCCACTTT
18,TRBV4-3,-,TRBJ2-3,TRBD2,CASSQALLAGGRADTQYF,TGCGCCAGCAGCCAAGCTCTCCTAGCGGGGGGGAGGGCAGATACGCAGTATTTT
15,TRBV11-2,-,TRBJ2-5,TRBD2,CASSAGLAGGETQYF,TGTGCCAGCAGCGCCGGACTAGCGGGGGGAGAGACCCAGTACTTC
17,TRBV5-1,-,TRBJ2-1,TRBD2,CASSLAGLASGNNEQFF,TGCGCCAGCAGCTTGGCCGGTTTGGCTAGCGGGAACAATGAGCAGTTCTTC
14,TRBV7-9,-,TRBJ1-4,-,CASSPRGSNEKLFF,TGTGCCAGCAGCCCCAGGGGATCTAATGAAAAACTGTTTTTT
17,TRBV7-2,few,TRBJ2-3,TRBD2,CASSLGTSGRKTDTQYF,TGTGCCAGCAGCTTAGGTACTAGCGGGAGGAAAACAGATACGCAGTATTTT
14,TRBV27,-,TRBJ1-1,-,CASSLGHLNTEAFF,TGTGCCAGCAGTTTAGGACACCTGAACACTGAAGCTTTCTTT
13,TRBV20-1,-,TRBJ1-4,TRBD1,CSANDRVREKLFF,TGCAGTGCTAATGACAGGGTTCGGGAAAAACTGTTTTTT